A selection of T cell receptor beta chains follows, all from one sample in a study of blood T cell repertoires in COVID-19. TCRdb keeps only in-frame clones here, not all; method: immunoSEQ multiplex PCR. The profile shows a few hundred thousand clones, around 89% of them singletons. Sample: peripheral blood. Receptors were obtained from a woman in her twenties or thirties who had recovered from COVID-19. CDR3s include the opening cysteine and the closing phenylalanine or tryptophan. D genes are given only for firm matches.

length | J | D | V | CDR3
11 | TRBJ2-7 | . | TRBV11-2 | CASSSDRWQYF
14 | TRBJ1-5 | . | TRBV19 | CASSAGEGYQPQHF
16 | TRBJ1-1 | . | TRBV11-2 | CASSLEFGSKNTEAFF
15 | TRBJ2-3 | . | TRBV2 | CASRGTRFGTDTQYF
14 | TRBJ2-7 | . | TRBV5-4 | CASSSGDLTYEQYF
14 | TRBJ1-5 | . | TRBV27 | CASSPRTVLQPQHF
14 | TRBJ2-7 | . | TRBV18 | CASSPENSQPEQYF
15 | TRBJ2-7 | . | TRBV6-1 | CASSEGGPVIYEQYF
17 | TRBJ1-1 | TRBD1 | TRBV6-2/TRBV6-3 | CASSPLTQTGGRTEAFF
16 | TRBJ2-1 | TRBD2 | TRBV6-2/TRBV6-3 | CASSTYLAGVGNEQFF
16 | TRBJ2-3 | TRBD2 | TRBV27 | CASSPGAGEFTDTQYF
16 | TRBJ1-1 | TRBD1 | TRBV2 | CASKPPLQGANTEAFF
15 | TRBJ2-6 | . | TRBV6-5 | CASRDSFFGANVLTF
15 | TRBJ2-5 | TRBD1 | TRBV24-1 | CATSDSDRGLETQYF
11 | TRBJ2-7 | . | TRBV2 | CASRAPYEQYF
15 | TRBJ1-2 | TRBD1 | TRBV19 | CASSNRDRGNYGYTF
14 | TRBJ2-3 | TRBD1 | TRBV2 | CASRQGVGTDTQYF
16 | TRBJ2-3 | TRBD1 | TRBV18 | CASSPQTGGTADTQYF
16 | TRBJ1-5 | TRBD1 | TRBV7-2 | CASSMLQGAGNQPQHF
11 | TRBJ2-1 | . | TRBV10-3 | CAISAGDEQFF
13 | TRBJ1-4 | . | TRBV6-5 | CASMRSQGEKLFF
17 | TRBJ2-5 | TRBD2 | TRBV4-2 | CASSQAGAGELQETQYF
13 | TRBJ2-7 | TRBD2 | TRBV18 | CASSPGEGREQYF
16 | TRBJ1-3 | . | TRBV7-6 | CASSSTTGKTGNTIYF
15 | TRBJ2-7 | TRBD2 | TRBV7-9 | CASSLVAGALGEQYF
15 | TRBJ2-2 | TRBD2 | TRBV2 | CASSRGSGGAGELFF
12 | TRBJ1-2 | . | TRBV25-1 | CASSDRGYGYTF
17 | TRBJ2-5 | TRBD2 | TRBV10-3 | CATTGTSGVPHQETQYF
13 | TRBJ1-2 | . | TRBV19 | CASSGAALYGYTF
12 | TRBJ1-1 | . | TRBV6-4 | CASSDGGAEAFF